This TCR beta chain was captured in a study of CD8 T cells in Susac syndrome. At the level of the study: There were Susac syndrome patients who were therapy-naive at blood draw, others on corticosteroids, and others on intravenous immunoglobulin alone.

FACS enriched CD8+ TEMRA cells, while bulk CD8+ and CD4+ were negatively isolated. A quantity of roughly 0.5 to 1 ug RNA underwent reverse transcription using random hexamers. TCRdb itself ran the immunoSEQ multiplex PCR reads through MiXCR, one entry per CDR3 protein. Among roughly 200,000 distinct CDR3 sequences, around 94% were seen once, and the ten largest hold 0.09% to 0.1%. The CDR3 has 12 residues. CDR1 is GTSNPN and CDR2 is SVGIG in the germline V gene (reference sequence). V lost 4 bases, J lost 6 bases, and 0 bases stayed unmatched. The chain couples TRBV30 to TRBJ1-6; 7 bases are shared with TRBD1. The clonotype comes from a human donor with Susac syndrome. The source material was CD4+ T cells from PBMCs. DNA of the CDR3: TGTGCCTGGACAGGGGGTAATTCACCCCTCCACTTT. It encodes CAWTGGNSPLHF.